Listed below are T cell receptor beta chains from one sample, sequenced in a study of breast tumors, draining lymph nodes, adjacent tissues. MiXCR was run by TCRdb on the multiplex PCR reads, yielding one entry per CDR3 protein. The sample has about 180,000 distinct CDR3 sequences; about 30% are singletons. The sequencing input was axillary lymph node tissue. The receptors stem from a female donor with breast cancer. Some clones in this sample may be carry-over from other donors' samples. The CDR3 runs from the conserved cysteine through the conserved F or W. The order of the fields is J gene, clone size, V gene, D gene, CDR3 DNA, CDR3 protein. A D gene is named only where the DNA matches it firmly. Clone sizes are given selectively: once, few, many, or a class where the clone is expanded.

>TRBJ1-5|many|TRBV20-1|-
TGCAGTGCTGAACAGGGATCGGGCAATCAGCCCCAGCATTTT
CSAEQGSGNQPQHF
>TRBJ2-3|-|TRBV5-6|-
TGTGCCAGCAGCTTGACTAGCGCGGGGGCTAGCGCAGATACGCAGTATTTT
CASSLTSAGASADTQYF
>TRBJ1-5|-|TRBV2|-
TGTGCCAGCAGCGGGGCCAATGAGCAGCATTTT
CASSGANEQHF
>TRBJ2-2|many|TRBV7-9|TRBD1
TGTGCCAGCAGCCGATCGACAGGGCCCGCGAACACCGGGGAGCTGTTTTTT
CASSRSTGPANTGELFF
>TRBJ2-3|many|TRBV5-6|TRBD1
TGTGCCAGCAGCTTGCCGGGACAGGGGGTTGATACGCAGTATTTT
CASSLPGQGVDTQYF
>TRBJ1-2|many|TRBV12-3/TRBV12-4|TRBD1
TGTGCCAGCAGTTTAGCGAAGGGGGCGCAGGGCTACACCTTC
CASSLAKGAQGYTF
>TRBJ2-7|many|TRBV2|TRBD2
TGTGCCAGCAGAAATAGCGGGATACCTCTCCTCTCCGAGCAGTACTTC
CASRNSGIPLLSEQYF
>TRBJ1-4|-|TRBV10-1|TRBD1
TGCGCCAGCGGTGAGTCTGCCAGGGGGAACACTGAAAAACTGTTTTTT
CASGESARGNTEKLFF
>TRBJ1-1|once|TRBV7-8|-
TGTGCCAGCAGCTTAGCCAGTGGGGGGAACACTGAAGCTTTCTTT
CASSLASGGNTEAFF
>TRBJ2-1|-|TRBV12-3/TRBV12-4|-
TGTGCCAGCAGGAGGGATATTGGGGAAGGCGGTAATCAGCCCTCCTACAATGAGCAGTTCTTC
CASRRDIGEGGNQPSYNEQFF
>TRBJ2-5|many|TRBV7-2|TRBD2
TGTGCCAGCAGCTTAGACGGGAGGGCCGCAGAGACCCAGTACTTC
CASSLDGRAAETQYF
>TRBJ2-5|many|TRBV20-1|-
TGCAGTGCTATCTCCCCCGGGAGCGAGACCCAGTACTTC
CSAISPGSETQYF
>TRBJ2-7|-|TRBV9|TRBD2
TGTGCCAGCGGCTTAGGGGAGGGTACCTACGAGCAGTACTTC
CASGLGEGTYEQYF
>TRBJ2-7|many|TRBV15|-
TGTGCCACCAGCAGAGAGGTGACGACCTACGAGCAGTACTTC
CATSREVTTYEQYF
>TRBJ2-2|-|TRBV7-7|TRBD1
TGTGCTAGCACCCCGGGACAGGGGCGCACCGGGGAGCTGTTTTTT
CASTPGQGRTGELFF
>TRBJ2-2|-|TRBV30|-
TGTGCCTGGAGTGGAGGGGGAAGGACCGGGGAGCTGTTTTTT
CAWSGGGRTGELFF
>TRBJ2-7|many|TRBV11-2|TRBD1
TGTGCCAGCAGCTTAGTGGGGACAGGGATTAGCTCCTACGAGCAGTACTTC
CASSLVGTGISSYEQYF
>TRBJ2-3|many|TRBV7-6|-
TGTGCCAGCACTTCCGGAGGGGGGCCCAAGGGGGCAGATACGCAGTATTTT
CASTSGGGPKGADTQYF
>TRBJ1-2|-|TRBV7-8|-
TGTGCCAGCAGCTTAATACCGACCGGGACCCGATTTAAGGGCTACACCTTC
CASSLIPTGTRFKGYTF
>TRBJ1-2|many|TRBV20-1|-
TGCAGTGCTAGTGTGGGCCCCGGAGGGCAGGGCTATGGCTACACCTTC
CSASVGPGGQGYGYTF
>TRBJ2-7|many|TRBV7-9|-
TGTGCCAGCAGCCTCGGTGAAGGGAGCTCCTACGAGCAGTACTTC
CASSLGEGSSYEQYF
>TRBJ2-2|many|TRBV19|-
TGTGCCAGTAGGCGGACGCACTACACCGGGGAGCTGTTTTTT
CASRRTHYTGELFF
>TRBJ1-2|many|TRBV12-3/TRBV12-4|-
TGTGCCAGCAGTTTCTCCCGTGCGGAAACTAGCTACACCTTC
CASSFSRAETSYTF
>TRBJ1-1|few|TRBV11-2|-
TGTGCCAGCAGCCCGGGACCGAGAACTGAAGCTTTCTTT
CASSPGPRTEAFF
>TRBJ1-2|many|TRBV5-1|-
TGCGCCAGCAGCTTGCGGCAGGAACCCTATGGCTACACCTTC
CASSLRQEPYGYTF
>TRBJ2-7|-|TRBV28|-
TGTGCCAGCAGTTTCTACCGGGAGACCTACGAGCAGTACTTC
CASSFYRETYEQYF
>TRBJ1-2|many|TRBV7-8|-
TGTGCCAGCAGCAGTTCCGGGGATGGCTACACCTTC
CASSSSGDGYTF
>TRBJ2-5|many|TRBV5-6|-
TGTGCCAGCAGCTTGGTCTCCGGCCACCAAGAGACCCAGTACTTC
CASSLVSGHQETQYF
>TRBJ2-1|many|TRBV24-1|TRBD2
TGTGCCACCAGTGATCCTGGACTAGCGGGGGGCTATGAGCAGTTCTTC
CATSDPGLAGGYEQFF
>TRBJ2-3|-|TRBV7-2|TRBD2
TGTGCCAGCAGCTTAGTTCCCCCTAGCGGGGGGCGCACAGATACGCAGTATTTT
CASSLVPPSGGRTDTQYF
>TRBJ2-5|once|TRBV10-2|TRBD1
TGTGCCGGCAGCGACCCTGGACAGGAAGGGAAGACCCAGTACTTC
CAGSDPGQEGKTQYF
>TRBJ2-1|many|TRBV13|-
TGTGCCACCAGTATCGGGGTACTATACAATGAGCAGTTCTTC
CATSIGVLYNEQFF
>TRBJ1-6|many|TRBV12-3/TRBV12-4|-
TGTGCCAGCAGTTTATATTACCTCTATAATTCACCCCTCCACTTT
CASSLYYLYNSPLHF
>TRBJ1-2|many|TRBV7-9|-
TGTGCCAGCAGCTTAGGGGCAGGGAGGGACTATGGCTACACCTTC
CASSLGAGRDYGYTF
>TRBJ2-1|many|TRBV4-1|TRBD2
TGCGCCAGCAGCCAAGAGGGGCCCCCAGCGGGAGGGTACAATGAGCAGTTCTTC
CASSQEGPPAGGYNEQFF
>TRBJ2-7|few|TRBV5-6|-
TGTGCCAGCAGCTTTCTGTTGGCAACCTACGAGCAGTACTTC
CASSFLLATYEQYF
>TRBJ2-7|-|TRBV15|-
TGTGCCACCAGCAGCTTGGGAGGGGGTCCAGCTCGGGAGCAGTACTTC
CATSSLGGGPAREQYF
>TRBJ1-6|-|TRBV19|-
TGTGCCAGTAGCCCGGACAGCTCCTATAATTCACCCCTCCACTTT
CASSPDSSYNSPLHF
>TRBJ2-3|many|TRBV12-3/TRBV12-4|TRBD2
TGTGCCAGCAGTCCCGCCGCGGGGGGGTACACAGATACGCAGTATTTT
CASSPAAGGYTDTQYF
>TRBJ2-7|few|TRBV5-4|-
TGTGCCAGCAGCTCCGATGGTGCGGACACCGTCTCCTACGAGCAGTACTTC
CASSSDGADTVSYEQYF
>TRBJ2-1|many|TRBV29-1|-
TGCAGCGTTGGCTCCTCGGACTGGTTGAATGAGCAGTTCTTC
CSVGSSDWLNEQFF
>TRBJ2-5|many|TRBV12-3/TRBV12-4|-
TGTGCCAGCAGTTCCAGGGCGGTGACCCAGTACTTC
CASSSRAVTQYF
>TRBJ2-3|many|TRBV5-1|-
TGCGCCAGCAGCTTGGATAGACAGAGTACATACACAGATACGCAGTATTTT
CASSLDRQSTYTDTQYF
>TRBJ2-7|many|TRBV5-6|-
TGTGCCAGCAGCTTGGGAGGCTCAGGGAGCTACGAGCAGTACTTC
CASSLGGSGSYEQYF
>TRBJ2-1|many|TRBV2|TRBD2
TGTGCCAGCAGTGCATATAGCGGGAGGTTCTCCTACAATGAGCAGTTCTTC
CASSAYSGRFSYNEQFF
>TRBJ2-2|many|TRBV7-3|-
TGTGCCAGCAGCTCGCGCGGGCTACGGGGCGGGGAGCTGTTTTTT
CASSSRGLRGGELFF
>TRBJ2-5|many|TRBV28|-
TGTGCCAGCTATTCGGGGCGGAACCAAGAGACCCAGTACTTC
CASYSGRNQETQYF
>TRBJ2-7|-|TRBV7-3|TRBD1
TGTGCCAGCAGTCGACTACCGGGACAGAACGTCTACGAGCAGTACTTC
CASSRLPGQNVYEQYF
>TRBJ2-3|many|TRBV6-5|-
TGTGCCAGCTTCCCCAGGGGGGGAGTTGCGCAGTATTTT
CASFPRGGVAQYF
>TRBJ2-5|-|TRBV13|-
TGTGCCAGCAGCTTAGGAACAACCGAAAAGACCCAGTACTTC
CASSLGTTEKTQYF